The 25 T cell receptor beta chains listed next were all sequenced from one sample in a study of T cells after yellow fever vaccination. TCRdb reprocessed the 5' RACE reads via MiXCR and lists one record per CDR3 protein. The sample includes about 310,000 distinct CDR3 sequences, roughly 3.5% of them seen just once. Sample: PBMCs, taken on the day of the yellow fever booster vaccination. The source is a young man who received the YFV17D yellow fever vaccine.

This clonotype has ten or more counts. This chain links TRBV11-2 with TRBJ2-5, with 10 bases that match TRBD2. V gave up 2 bases and J gave up 4 bases; unmatched junction bases: 4. Germline V gene sequence: CDR1 SGHAT, CDR2 FQNNGV. CDR3 length equals 15 residues. Here the CDR3 DNA reads TGTGCCAGCAGCTTAACAGCGGGGGGGACAGAGACCCAGTACTTC. The encoded protein is CASSLTAGGTETQYF.

This clonotype was picked up many times. This rearrangement joins TRBV10-3 to TRBJ1-1; D may be TRBD1 (6 bases). The V and J ends lost 2 bases and 0 bases respectively, with 19 bases between them. Germline loops: CDR1 ENHRY, CDR2 SYGVKD. The CDR3 contains 18 residues. Written as DNA, the CDR3 is TGTGCCATCAGTGAGACCCGGGACAAGTTGATAATGAACACTGAAGCTTTCTTT. Protein product: CAISETRDKLIMNTEAFF.

This clonotype was counted many times. The chain has TRBV7-8 and TRBJ2-7; D uncertain. There are 14 residues in the CDR3. With 4 bases removed from V and 0 bases from J, the gap between germline ends came to 10 bases. The germline gives CDR1 SGHVS, CDR2 FQNEAQ. CDR3 amino acids: CASSYHRISYEQYV. The CDR3 bases are TGTGCCAGCAGCTATCACCGGATCTCCTACGAGCAGTACGTC.

The chain joins TRBV7-9 to TRBJ1-3, with D possibly being TRBD1 (6 bases). This CDR3 region has 16 residues. V was shortened by 3 bases and J by 0 bases, with 12 bases between the two germline ends. Germline V gives CDR1 SEHNR, CDR2 FQNEAQ (reference sequence). The CDR3 reads CASSLLTGSSGNTIYF. The CDR3 DNA sequence: TGTGCCAGCAGCTTGTTAACAGGGAGCTCTGGAAACACCATATATTTT. Filled out from reference TRBV7-9 and TRBJ1-3, the complete variable domain reads DTGVSQNPRHKITKRGQNVTFRCDPISEHNRLYWYRQTLGQGPEFLTYFQNEAQLEKSRLLSDRFSAERPKGSFSTLEIQRTEQGDSAMYLCASSLLTGSSGNTIYFGEGSWLTVV.

A few counts support this clonotype. The J gene is TRBJ1-5, the V gene TRBV5-6; D remains unclear. Trimming left V 1 base short and J 6 bases short, with 26 bases between. This CDR3 spans 19 amino acids. Germline loops: CDR1 SGHDT, CDR2 YYEEEE. The CDR3 DNA reads TGTGCCAGCAGCTTGACCCATCGGGCAGGTATCGATTTCGGTCAGCCCCAGCATTTT. Protein product: CASSLTHRAGIDFGQPQHF.

This clonotype was seen a handful of times. This sequence joins TRBV5-1 and TRBJ2-2; tentative D call: TRBD1 (5 bases). This CDR3 region has 14 residues. CDR1 is SGHRS and CDR2 is YFSETQ in the germline V gene. Deletions cut 1 base from V and 4 bases from J, with 8 bases between. The CDR3 sequence: CASSLRGSTGELFF. The CDR3 nucleotides are TGCGCCAGCAGCTTGAGGGGTAGCACCGGGGAGCTGTTTTTT.

CDR3 DNA sequence: TGTGCCAGCCCGTCAGGGGGCGAGCAGTACTTC. It translates to CASPSGGEQYF. The chain carries TRBV6-4 and TRBJ2-7; 7 bases map to TRBD1. The CDR3 is 11 residues long. Unmatched junction bases numbered 4, after V lost 8 bases and J lost 6 bases. Germline CDR1 and CDR2: MRHNA and SNTAGT.

This clonotype was counted between two and nine times. This sequence joins TRBV4-1 and TRBJ2-7, with D possibly being TRBD1 or TRBD2 (6 bases each). V was trimmed by 3 bases and J by 2 bases, leaving 20 bases between them. Germline CDR1 reads MGHRA; CDR2 reads YSYEKL. The CDR3 consists of 17 residues. The CDR3 nucleotides are TGCGCCAGCAGCCATGGTATCCTAGGGGGGCAGACCTACGAGCAGTACTTC. Translated, it gives CASSHGILGGQTYEQYF.

This clonotype was detected many times. This sequence joins TRBV7-3 and TRBJ1-1, with TRBD1 as a possible D gene (5 bases). The V gene lost 4 bases and the J gene lost 7 bases, with 13 bases spanning the gap. CDR1 and CDR2 (germline): SGHTA, FQGTGA. The CDR3 extends over 13 amino acids. The CDR3 reads CASSSDRISEAFF. The CDR3 bases are TGTGCCAGCAGCTCCGACAGAATCAGTGAAGCTTTCTTT.

This clonotype was observed many times. The V gene is TRBV7-8, the J gene TRBJ1-1; D is uncertain. Germline CDR1 reads SGHVS; CDR2 reads FQNEAQ. The CDR3 sequence is 14 residues long. Trimming shortened V by 5 bases and J by 4 bases, and 14 bases separated the two germline ends. The CDR3, as DNA: TGTGCCAGCAGCCCCGCCAGTTGGGGCACTGAAGCTTTCTTT. As protein: CASSPASWGTEAFF.

This clonotype came up a few times. The rearrangement joins TRBV20-1 to TRBJ1-1; possibly TRBD1 for D (6 bases). The CDR3 spans 15 residues. Germline CDR1 reads DFQATT; CDR2 reads SNEGSKA (reference sequence). V lost 6 bases, J lost 11 bases, and 28 bases lay in between. Written as DNA, the CDR3 is TGCAGTGCGCCAGACCCGAAGGGGGGCCGGGTGGGTGCTTTCTTT. It codes for CSAPDPKGGRVGAFF.

This clonotype has a count of ten or more. The chain combines TRBV25-1 with TRBJ2-7, with D perhaps given as TRBD1 or TRBD2 (5 bases each). The CDR3 contains 11 residues. The V gene's germline CDR1 is MGHDK and CDR2 SYGVNS. CDR3 amino acids: CASSGGVFWRV. The CDR3 nucleotides are TGTGCCAGCAGTGGAGGGGTCTTCTGGAGGGTC.

In this sample, this clonotype turned up a few times. The V call is TRBV7-9, the J call TRBJ2-3, with D perhaps given as TRBD1 or TRBD2 (6 bases each). The V gene's germline CDR1 is SEHNR and CDR2 FQNEAQ (reference sequence). The CDR3 runs 12 residues. Trimming cost V 4 bases and J 11 bases, with 13 bases left between them. The CDR3 region has the DNA TGTGCCAGCAGCTCATGGGGGGCCGGGCAGTATTTT. It specifies CASSSWGAGQYF.

This clonotype appeared a few times. The V call is TRBV5-1, the J call TRBJ2-7; D unclear. The germline V gene has CDR1 SGHRS and CDR2 YFSETQ. Trimming stripped 3 bases from V and 0 bases from J, with 13 bases between. The CDR3 consists of 15 residues. CDR3: CASSSALAHSYEQYV. In DNA, the CDR3 is TGCGCCAGCAGCTCGGCGCTCGCCCACTCCTACGAGCAGTACGTC.

The CDR3, as DNA: TGCGCCAGCAGCCAAGAGATGGTTGGGGACAGCTACAATGAGCAGTTCTTC. Its protein product is CASSQEMVGDSYNEQFF. This chain uses TRBV4-3 with TRBJ2-1, with 7 bases that match TRBD1. V lost 0 bases to trimming and J lost 3 bases; unmatched junction nucleotides: 8. The CDR3 runs to 17 residues. Germline V lookup: CDR1 LGHNA, CDR2 YSLEER.

J is TRBJ1-1 and V is TRBV4-1; the D gene is possibly TRBD1 (5 bases). The CDR3 spans 15 residues. The V end lost 0 bases, the J end lost 1 base, and 9 bases lay between the germline ends. The germline gives CDR1 MGHRA, CDR2 YSYEKL. The CDR3 here is CASSQDGAPNTEAFF. CDR3 in DNA: TGCGCCAGCAGCCAAGATGGGGCACCGAACACTGAAGCTTTCTTT.

This clonotype occurred a few times. The chain carries TRBV20-1 and TRBJ1-3; D unclear. Between the trimmed V and J ends, which lost 4 bases and 2 bases, there was a span of 6 bases. The CDR3 sequence is 12 residues long. Germline V gives CDR1 DFQATT, CDR2 SNEGSKA (reference sequence). The CDR3 nucleotides are TGCAGTGCTAAAGGCCCTGGAAACACCATATATTTT. Protein product: CSAKGPGNTIYF.

This clonotype was seen ten or more times. The rearrangement links TRBV5-1 to TRBJ2-1; the match to TRBD2 covers 7 bases. CDR3 length equals 16 residues. The ends lost 5 bases at V and 5 bases at J; junction bases unmatched: 13. Germline V gene data show CDR1 as SGHRS and CDR2 as YFSETQ. The CDR3 bases are TGCGCCAGCAGTTGGGGAGCAGCGGGGCGAAACAATGAGCAGTTCTTC. Protein product: CASSWGAAGRNNEQFF.

This clonotype was picked up many times. The chain links TRBV10-3 to TRBJ1-5; 9 bases align to TRBD1. The CDR3 loop spans 12 amino acids. Germline values: CDR1 ENHRY, CDR2 SYGVKD. The junction had 1 base not matched to a gene; V was cut back by 8 bases and J by 5 bases. Here the CDR3 reads CAIGDRDQPQHF. DNA for the CDR3: TGTGCCATCGGGGACAGGGATCAGCCCCAGCATTTT.

On this clonotype: One base away lies a much larger clone, so this may be a sequencing read error. The chain has TRBV10-3 and TRBJ1-1; D might be TRBD1 (5 bases). The CDR3 has 13 amino acids. Germline CDR1 reads ENHRY; CDR2 reads SYGVKD. Trimming left V 5 bases short and J 4 bases short, with 11 bases between. CDR3 nucleotide sequence: TGTGCCATCAGTTTTCAGGGCGGCACTGAAGCTTTCTTT. The encoded protein is CAISFQGGTEAFF.

This clonotype was found many times. The chain has TRBV12-3 or TRBV12-4 and TRBJ2-7; D gene uncertain. Between the trimmed V and J ends, which lost 5 bases and 4 bases, there was a span of 9 bases. The CDR3 spans 12 residues. CDR3 DNA sequence: TGTGCCAGCAGTCCAGACCTTTACGAGCAGTACTTC. Protein: CASSPDLYEQYF.

This clonotype was found a few times. This rearrangement joins TRBV30 to TRBJ2-2, with D tentatively TRBD1 or TRBD2 (5 bases each). Trimming stripped 0 bases from V and 6 bases from J, with 8 bases between. This CDR3 has 13 amino acids. The germline V gene has CDR1 GTSNPN and CDR2 SVGIG (reference sequence). The CDR3 DNA is TGTGCCTGGAGTGTACGGGACGCCGGGGAGCTGTTTTTT. Amino acid sequence: CAWSVRDAGELFF.

This clonotype was picked up many times. The chain carries TRBV3-1 and TRBJ2-1; 9 positions agree with TRBD2. This CDR3 is 16 amino acids long. V dropped 6 bases and J dropped 4; count of bases not matched to a gene: 10. Germline V gives CDR1 LGHDT, CDR2 YNNKEL (reference sequence). The CDR3 loop is CASSPRGSGGYNEQFF. CDR3 coding DNA: TGTGCCAGCAGTCCCCGAGGTAGCGGGGGTTACAATGAGCAGTTCTTC.

At least ten counts were recorded for this clonotype. The chain links TRBV11-2 to TRBJ2-2; the match to TRBD2 covers 7 bases. Germline V CDR1 and CDR2: SGHAT, FQNNGV. This CDR3 is 16 amino acids long. V was pared by 2 bases and J by 2 bases, with 5 bases of the junction left unmatched. The CDR3 spells CASSLLAGPNTGELFF. The CDR3 nucleotides read TGTGCCAGCAGCTTATTAGCGGGCCCAAACACCGGGGAGCTGTTTTTT.

At least ten counts were recorded for this clonotype. The chain combines TRBV15 with TRBJ1-5; D not certain. CDR1 LNHNV and CDR2 YYDKDF come from the germline V gene (reference sequence). Trimming stripped 0 bases from V and 6 bases from J, with 12 bases between. The CDR3 loop spans 15 amino acids. CDR3 nucleotide sequence: TGTGCCACCAGCAGAGAGGCAGACGGATCTCAGCCCCAGCATTTT. It is translated as CATSREADGSQPQHF.